These 7 T cell receptor beta chains were sequenced from one sample in a study of blood T cells in healthy people across ages. Primed by a sample-barcoded 5' primer and a J-beta primer mix, a second PCR proceeded for 7 to 11 cycles. TCRdb analysed the 5' RACE reads with MiXCR anew, one entry per CDR3 protein. In the table there are about 810,000 distinct CDR3 sequences, around 34% of which are singletons. Source material: blood. Receptors originate from a man between 18 and 35 years old in good health.

This clonotype showed up just a few times. The CDR3 loop reads CASSRPTAPDGYTF. CDR3 sequence (DNA): TGTGCCAGCAGCCGCCCTACGGCCCCGGACGGCTACACCTTC. The rearrangement links TRBV4-2 to TRBJ1-2; D is unresolved. With 4 bases removed from V and 8 bases from J, the gap between germline ends came to 17 bases. Germline V gene lookup returns CDR1 LGHNA and CDR2 YNFKEQ. This CDR3 is 14 amino acids long.

The chain employs TRBV6-5 and TRBJ1-6, with no clear D. The germline V gene encodes CDR1 MNHEY and CDR2 SVGAGI. The CDR3 runs 15 residues. V shed 6 bases and J shed 9 bases, with 18 bases lying between them. The CDR3 DNA reads as TGTGCCAGCAGCCCTGATCCAGGTTCGGGTTCACCCCTCCACTTT. Protein sequence: CASSPDPGSGSPLHF.

The gene calls are TRBV28 and TRBJ2-3, with 9 bases matching TRBD2. Germline V gene data show CDR1 as MDHEN and CDR2 as SYDVKM. This CDR3 spans 17 amino acids. V trimming: 6 bases; J trimming: 5 bases; junction bases outside the gene matches: 15. The CDR3 region is CASSLISTSGRGDTQYF. Here the CDR3 DNA reads TGTGCCAGCAGCCTAATCTCGACTAGCGGACGAGGAGATACGCAGTATTTT. The whole variable domain, remainder taken from reference TRBV28 and TRBJ2-3, is DVKVTQSSRYLVKRTGEKVFLECVQDMDHENMFWYRQDPGLGLRLIYFSYDVKMKEKGDIPEGYSVSREKKERFSLILESASTNQTSMYLCASSLISTSGRGDTQYFGPGTRLTVL.

This clonotype was recorded a few times. The J gene is TRBJ2-1, the V gene TRBV20-1, with 13 bases lining up with TRBD2. After removal of 6 bases from V and 6 bases from J, the junction contained 5 bases not matched to a gene. Germline CDR1 DFQATT, CDR2 SNEGSKA (reference sequence). This CDR3 has 14 amino acids. The CDR3 loop is CSAPTSGGANEQFF. The DNA of the CDR3 is TGCAGTGCGCCTACTAGCGGGGGGGCCAATGAGCAGTTCTTC.

The DNA of the CDR3 is TGTGCCAGCAGTTTTACGGCAGGTGGGACTGAAGCTTTCTTT. As protein: CASSFTAGGTEAFF. V and J are TRBV12-3 or TRBV12-4 and TRBJ1-1; D remains unclear. V lost 3 bases and J 5 bases, leaving 13 bases between the germline ends. The CDR3 is 14 amino acids.

Only a few counts were recorded for this clonotype. V and J are TRBV6-5 and TRBJ2-1; tentative D call: TRBD2 (7 bases). This CDR3 comprises 14 residues. CDR1 MNHEY and CDR2 SVGAGI come from the germline V gene. Between the trimmed V and J ends, which lost 5 bases and 5 bases, there was a span of 13 bases. Here the CDR3 DNA reads TGTGCCAGCAGTGGGGGGGCCCTTCACAATGAGCAGTTCTTC. Its protein product is CASSGGALHNEQFF.

A remark on this clonotype: One junction end disagrees with the germline gene, perhaps due to a read error. The rearrangement uses TRBV5-1 and TRBJ2-4; 11 bases map to TRBD1. This CDR3 contains 15 residues. The germline V gene has CDR1 SGHRS and CDR2 YFSETQ. The CDR3 reads CASRFWDRGIYEQYF. CDR3 sequence (DNA): TGCGCCAGTAGATTTTGGGACAGGGGGATCTACGAGCAGTACTTT.